Given below is one T cell receptor (beta chain) in context. Its antigen is unknown. Amplification used 60 Vbeta primers and 13 Jbeta primers. The repertoire was sequenced with immunoSEQ multiplex PCR; TCRdb's copy has only in-frame clones and lacks some. The data contain roughly 200,000 clones, 79% of them singletons. The sample comes from a study of cytomegalovirus exposure and HLA in healthy donors. Study-level points and caveats: Cytomegalovirus status, reportedly, was diagnosed with high specificity and sensitivity by the classifier. Earlier analysis yielded a pattern in which most TCR beta V segments were productive about 90% or about 30% of the time.

The germline V and J ends were trimmed by 2 bases and 3 bases, with 13 bases remaining between them. The CDR3 has 15 residues. Germline CDR1 reads MNHEY; CDR2 reads SMNVEV (reference sequence). The donors (healthy individuals) were bone marrow donors. The chain has TRBV27 and TRBJ1-1; a weak D match, TRBD1 (5 bases). Sequenced sample: PBMCs. This clonotype was obtained from a woman between 25 and 40 years old in good health and CMV-seropositive. Here the CDR3 DNA reads TGTGCCAGCAGTTTACGGGCAGGGTGGGACACTGAAGCTTTCTTT. Translating it yields CASSLRAGWDTEAFF.